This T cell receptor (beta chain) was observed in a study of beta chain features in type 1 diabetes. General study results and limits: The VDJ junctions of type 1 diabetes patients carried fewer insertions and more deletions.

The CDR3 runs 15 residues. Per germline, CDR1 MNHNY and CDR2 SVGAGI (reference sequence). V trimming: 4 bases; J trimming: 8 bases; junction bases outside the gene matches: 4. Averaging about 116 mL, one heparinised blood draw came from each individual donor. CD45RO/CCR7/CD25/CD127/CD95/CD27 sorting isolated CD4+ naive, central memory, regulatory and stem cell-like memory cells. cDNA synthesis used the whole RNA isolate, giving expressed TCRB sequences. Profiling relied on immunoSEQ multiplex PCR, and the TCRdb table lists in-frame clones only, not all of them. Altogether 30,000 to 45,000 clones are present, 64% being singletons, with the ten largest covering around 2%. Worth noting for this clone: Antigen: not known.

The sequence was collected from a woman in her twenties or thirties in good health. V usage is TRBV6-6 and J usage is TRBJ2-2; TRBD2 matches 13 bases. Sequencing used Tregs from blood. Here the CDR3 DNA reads TGTGCCAGCAGTTTAAAGACTAGCGGGAGGGGGGAGCTGTTTTTT. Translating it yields CASSLKTSGRGELFF.